This entry describes one T cell receptor beta chain. Its antigen is not known. This PCR relied on a set of 60 Vbeta primers and 13 Jbeta primers. TCRdb's table, derived via immunoSEQ multiplex PCR, lists solely in-frame clones and lacks some. The sample carries more than 140,000 clones, 50% to 75% recorded once. This sample is part of a study of cytomegalovirus exposure and HLA in healthy donors. Overall study results and limits: The study labeled 170 or so TCR beta chains cytomegalovirus-associated. Later on, a genetic analysis was performed. It linked a missense variant in DCLRE1C with V- and J-gene trimming of TCR beta.

The receptor's source is a woman aged 25 to 39 in good health and CMV-seropositive. Sequenced input: PBMCs.

The CDR3, as DNA: TGCAGCGTCGTACCTCCTCCCGAGGAGCAGTTCTTC. Translation gives CSVVPPPEEQFF. The V and J genes are TRBV29-1 and TRBJ2-1, with D hard to call. In germline, CDR1 is SQVTM, CDR2 ANQGSEA. The CDR3 length is 12 residues. Trimming pared 6 bases from V and 10 bases from J, leaving 16 bases between.